The entry below describes one T cell receptor (beta chain). This receptor's antigen is unknown. The input lacks base qualities; no much larger clone sits a single base away. TCRdb shows the sequencer as Illumina HiSeq 2500. Quantitative 5'-RACE with molecular barcodes was used to prepare TCR beta libraries. The authors' analysis ran thus. To identify disease-linked TCR variants, a new computational method was used, one built on a probabilistic model of VDJ rearrangement. The public reads were run again by TCRdb, first through fastp at Q25 and then through MiXCR, and only productive beta chains were kept. All rows with the same CDR3 protein become a single entry with the most common DNA and genes. The V and J calls and clone size come from TCRdb's table, not from the authors' own analysis. The sample data list about 150,000 distinct CDR3 sequences, and around a third of these were observed just once. The top ten constitute approximately 5.9% of the sample.

Synovial fluid samples were matched to blood samples from the same ankylosing spondylitis patients. This sample was taken from a study of CD8 T cells in ankylosing spondylitis (dated by TCRdb to 2015 to 2018). About the full investigation: T cell receptor beta repertoires were profiled in healthy donors and ankylosing spondylitis patients so that disease-linked TCR variants could be found. Peripheral blood samples were taken, and synovial fluid was additionally collected from ankylosing spondylitis patients. The full study cohort was made up of about 25 ankylosing spondylitis patients and some 100 healthy donors. Beyond this particular receptor, the publication reports: The disease-linked clones had a CD8+ phenotype and were found at relatively low frequencies in peripheral blood. A TCR beta motif made up of several highly homologous amino acid variants appeared to be characteristic of blood from ankylosing spondylitis patients. Some motif variants were previously reported in synovial fluid and blood of reactive arthritis patients, suggesting common disease-initiation mechanisms. According to the report, matched synovial fluid samples from ankylosing spondylitis patients were significantly enriched for the disease-linked clones.

From the cysteine through the phenylalanine, the CDR3 covers 17 amino acids. Here the CDR3 DNA is all that survives: 51 bases in frame from base 1. The junction shows trimming of 5 bases on V and 3 bases on J, and the gene matches do not reach 16 bases of it. Via the germline V gene, CDR1 is MDHEN and CDR2 SYDVKM. The rearranged chain carries TRBV28 and TRBJ2-7, with 7 bases matching TRBD2. The sequenced material came from synovial fluid, either unsorted or a sorted T cell fraction (not recorded which). This clonotype was obtained from a male donor with ankylosing spondylitis. The DNA sequence follows: TGTGCCAGCAGTCCAATCTTAGGGCGGGAGATGAGCTACGAGCAGTACTTC. The translation is CASSPILGREMSYEQYF.